This T cell receptor beta chain appears in the sequencing data of a study of blood T cell repertoires in COVID-19. Produced via immunoSEQ multiplex PCR; TCRdb's table is partial and in-frame only. The profile shows some 31,000 clones, roughly 73% of them singletons. V was clipped by 4 bases and J by 1 base, with 10 bases between them. The CDR3 runs 13 residues. Germline loops: CDR1 GTSNPN, CDR2 SVGIG (reference sequence). Source material: peripheral blood. The sequence came from a woman between 65 and 79 years old with active or convalescent COVID-19. The J gene is TRBJ1-1, the V gene TRBV30; maybe TRBD1 (5 bases). The CDR3 region is CAWTAGPNTEAFF. CDR3 nucleotide sequence: TGTGCCTGGACCGCGGGGCCGAACACTGAAGCTTTCTTT.